The clone carrying this T cell receptor (beta chain) was seen only once. Profiled with immunoSEQ multiplex PCR; TCRdb holds only in-frame clones, not every one. The sample has 200,000 or so clones, about nine tenths seen once; the top ten hold 2%. The data were obtained in a study of cytomegalovirus exposure and HLA in healthy donors. The CDR3 covers 16 residues. CDR1 and CDR2 from the germline V gene are LGHNT and FRNRAP. The V and J ends lost 3 bases and 3 bases respectively, with 17 bases between them. Material: PBMCs. This chain joins TRBV12-5 and TRBJ1-2, with D tentatively TRBD1 (5 bases). This receptor was identified in a woman between 18 and 29 years old in good health and CMV-seropositive. The CDR3 region is CASGFGPPTVDYGYTF. CDR3 coding DNA: TGTGCTAGTGGTTTTGGCCCCCCGACAGTAGACTATGGCTACACCTTC.